There are many counts of the clone carrying this TCR beta chain. Time point denoted: pre-sensitization, week 0. Indicated treatment: therapeutic diphenylcyclopropenone sensitization with weekly scalp DPC. These data come from a study of human T cells and chemical hapten exposure. This CDR3 comprises 14 residues. Germline trimming cut 4 bases from V and 6 bases from J; bases unmatched to any gene: 6. Germline CDR1 and CDR2: MNHEY and SVGEGT. TCRdb called the RACE reads again in MiXCR, with one record for every CDR3 protein. The table lists tens of thousands of distinct CDR3 sequences, roughly 8.8% of them singletons, with roughly 3.5% in the top ten.

The sequence was obtained from a woman aged 35 to 49 with alopecia areata. Some clones in this sample may be carry-over from other donors' samples. The sample consisted of whole blood, taken in connection with sensitization to the hapten diphenylcyclopropenone (DPC). The chain combines TRBV6-2 or TRBV6-3 with TRBJ1-5; 7 bases line up with TRBD1. The CDR3 DNA sequence: TGTGCCAGCAGTTCCGCAGGGGGGGGTCAGCCCCAGCATTTT. This gives the protein CASSSAGGGQPQHF.